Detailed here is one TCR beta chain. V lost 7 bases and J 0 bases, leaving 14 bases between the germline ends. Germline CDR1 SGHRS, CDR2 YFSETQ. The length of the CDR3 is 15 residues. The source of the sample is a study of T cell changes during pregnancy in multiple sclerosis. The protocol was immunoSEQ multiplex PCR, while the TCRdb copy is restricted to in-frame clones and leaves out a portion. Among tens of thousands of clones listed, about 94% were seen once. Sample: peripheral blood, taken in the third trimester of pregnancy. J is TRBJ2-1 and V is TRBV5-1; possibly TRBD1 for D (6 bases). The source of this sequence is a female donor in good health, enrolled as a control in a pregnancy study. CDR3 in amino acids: CASSGADSSYNEQFF. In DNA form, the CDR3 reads TGCGCCAGCTCCGGCGCGGACAGCTCCTACAATGAGCAGTTCTTC.